This TCR beta chain was identified during a study of CD8 T cells in Susac syndrome (dated by TCRdb to the late 2010s). Broadly, across the study: Among the Susac syndrome patients who were sequenced, clinically active disease was present in 5 or 6 and clinical remission was observed in about eight. At the time of blood withdrawal, Susac syndrome patients were either therapy-naive, taking corticosteroids (with some also receiving IVIg), or on IVIg alone. The study compared CD8+ T cell repertoire clonality among approximately twelve healthy donors, 14 Susac syndrome patients and fewer than 19 multiple sclerosis patients. Whether CD8+ T cell activation and differentiation in Susac syndrome was antigen driven was tested using repertoire sequencing.

What the authors observed across the whole study: The number of individuals in the TCR sequencing and HLA analysis was recognized as being relatively small. Roughly 15 and five Susac-specific public clones were found in the total CD8+ and CD8+ TEMRA repertoires, respectively. CD8+ repertoires in Susac syndrome showed clonal expansion, which was highest in CD8+ TEMRA cells and was greater in clinically active patients than in remitting patients.

RNA was extracted using the RNeasy kit, and about 0.5 to 1 ug of the RNA was reverse transcribed with random hexamers. The immunoSEQ multiplex PCR assay, covering 54 Vbeta and 13 Jbeta segments, was used to amplify TCR beta CDR3 regions. Bias from PCR amplification was corrected by using a synthetic template baseline for primer optimization and for computational correction. Under the source paper's analysis protocol: Reads were annotated to V, D and J genes per IMGT and analyzed with immunoSEQ Analyzer, keeping only productive sequences. Clonality was computed as one minus Shannon entropy normalized by log2 of the number of productive unique sequences. For each patient and control, public and private clones were evaluated among the 100 most prevalent clones. Clones were defined as Susac-specific if absent from the healthy and MS cohorts, from approximately 1,100 published viral clones and from other ImmuneACCESS disease sequences. Starting from the raw public reads, TCRdb applied fastp trimming at Q25, assembled clones with MiXCR and retained in-frame beta chains. Rows with one shared CDR3 protein collapse into an entry with the most common genes and DNA. TCRdb, not the original authors, processed these V and J calls. The sample contains tens of thousands of distinct CDR3 sequences, 95% to 97% of them found a single time. Together, the top ten hold 0.62% of the sample.

The trim is 0 bases for V and 3 bases for J, with a gap of 15 bases between the germline ends. From the cysteine up to the phenylalanine, the CDR3 has a length of 17 residues. Of all the DNA, just the CDR3 is kept, 51 bases in frame from base 1. In the germline V gene (reference sequence), CDR1 corresponds to DFQATT and CDR2 to SNEGSKA. As to this clonotype: Its antigen remains undetermined. No base quality values were provided; no much bigger clone lies one nucleotide off.

Peripheral blood CD8+ and CD4+ T cells from healthy donors, Susac syndrome patients and multiple sclerosis patients were profiled by high-throughput TCR beta sequencing. Recently defined diagnostic criteria for definite or probable disease were met by the Susac syndrome patients. Bulk CD8+ and CD4+ T cells were purified by magnetic negative isolation, while CD8+ TEMRA cells were enriched using FACS. Blood was drawn into EDTA tubes, processed within 24 hours, and PBMCs were isolated by density gradient centrifugation. PBMCs intended for TCR sequencing were cryopreserved in liquid nitrogen and were subsequently thawed in a 37 degrees C water bath. A purity of at least 90% was achieved for sorted or isolated CD4+, CD8+ and CD8+ TEMRA cells.

The receptor chain draws on TRBV20-1 and TRBJ1-6; the D gene is unclear. This receptor was taken from a human donor with Susac syndrome. The sequencing input was CD8+ T cells from PBMCs. DNA sequence: TGCAGTGCTAGAGATGAAGTAAGAGAGGACTATAATTCACCCCTCCACTTT. The translation is CSARDEVREDYNSPLHF.